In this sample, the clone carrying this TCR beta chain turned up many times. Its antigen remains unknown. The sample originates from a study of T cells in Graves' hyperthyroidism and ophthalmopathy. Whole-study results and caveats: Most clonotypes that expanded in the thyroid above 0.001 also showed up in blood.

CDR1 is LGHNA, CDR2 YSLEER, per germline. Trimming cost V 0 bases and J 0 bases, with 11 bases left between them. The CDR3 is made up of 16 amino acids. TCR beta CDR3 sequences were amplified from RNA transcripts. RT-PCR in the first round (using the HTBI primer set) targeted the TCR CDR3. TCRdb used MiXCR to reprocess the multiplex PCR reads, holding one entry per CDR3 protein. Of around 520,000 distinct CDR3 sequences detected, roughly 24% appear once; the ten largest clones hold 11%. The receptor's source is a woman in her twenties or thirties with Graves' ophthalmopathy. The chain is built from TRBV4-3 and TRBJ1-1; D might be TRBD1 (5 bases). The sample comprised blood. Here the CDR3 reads CASSQDRGIMNTEAFF. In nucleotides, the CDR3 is TGCGCCAGCAGCCAAGATCGGGGGATCATGAACACTGAAGCTTTCTTT.